A single sample gave rise to the 25 T cell receptor beta chains below, sequenced in a study of T-cell reconstitution after alpha-beta-depleted transplantation in children (dated by TCRdb to the mid-2010s). The treatment or condition label on this specimen signifies: allogeneic hematopoietic cell transplantation with graft depleted of TCRalphabeta T cells and CD19 B cells. To prepare the library, PCR was applied. TCRdb records Illumina HiSeq 2500 as the sequencer. TCR libraries were prepared with molecular barcoding, using unique molecular identifiers to normalize TCRbeta repertoire quantification. Clones were called with MiXCR by TCRdb after fastp trimmed the public reads at Q25, and only in-frame beta chains were retained. One record per CDR3 amino acid sequence lists the most common genes and DNA. The sample table holds approximately 190,000 distinct CDR3 sequences, of which roughly 9.1% were seen once. The top ten constitute about 40% of the sample.

Sequenced here: PBMCs, mostly from graft donor cells, sampled 360 days after TCRalphabeta/CD19-depleted stem cell transplant. These receptors all stem from a male patient under 10 years old who had a stem cell transplant for acute myeloid leukemia, so the T cells may come from the graft donor.

This clonotype was detected only a few times. This chain links TRBV12-3 or TRBV12-4 with TRBJ2-6; no definite D call. V lost 5 bases, J lost 1 base, and 12 bases lay in between. The CDR3 sequence is 16 residues long. The CDR3 here is CASSRDRFSGANVLTF. CDR3 coding DNA: TGTGCCAGCAGTCGCGACCGTTTTTCTGGGGCCAACGTCCTGACTTTC.

The gene calls are TRBV18 and TRBJ2-1; 11 nucleotides agree with TRBD2. The CDR3 covers 15 residues. J was trimmed by 3 bases and V by 3 bases; bases with no gene match: 1. CDR1 KGHSH and CDR2 LQKENI come from the germline V gene. CDR3 protein: CASSPTSGDYNEQFF. The CDR3 DNA reads as TGTGCCAGCTCACCGACTAGCGGGGACTACAATGAGCAGTTCTTC.

V and J are TRBV20-1 and TRBJ2-5; TRBD2 agrees at 12 bases. The junction had 3 bases not matched to a gene; V was cut back by 5 bases and J by 2 bases. The V gene's germline CDR1 is DFQATT and CDR2 SNEGSKA (reference sequence). CDR3 length equals 14 residues. The CDR3, as DNA: TGCAGTGCTCCCCTAGCGGGAGGGCAAGAGACCCAGTACTTC. Its protein product is CSAPLAGGQETQYF.

The V and J genes are TRBV9 and TRBJ2-4; D not certain. Germline assignment: CDR1 SGDLS and CDR2 YYNGEE. The V and J ends lost 4 bases and 0 bases respectively, with 8 bases between them. The CDR3 is 14 residues long. CDR3 bases: TGTGCCAGCAGCTCCAGTCTAGCCAAAAACATTCAGTACTTC. Encoded protein: CASSSSLAKNIQYF.

This clonotype was counted between two and nine times. The V call is TRBV9, the J call TRBJ1-2; perhaps TRBD1 as D (5 bases). The V end was cut by 4 bases, the J end by 0 bases, with 13 bases between. The CDR3 is made up of 15 amino acids. The germline gives CDR1 SGDLS, CDR2 YYNGEE. CDR3: CASSTHRLANYGYTF. The CDR3 bases are TGTGCCAGCAGCACACACAGGCTCGCTAACTATGGCTACACCTTC.

The CDR3 reads CSVLSGGPVTQYF. The CDR3 DNA sequence: TGCAGCGTTCTTAGCGGGGGCCCGGTTACGCAGTATTTT. The chain recombines TRBV29-1 with TRBJ2-3, with 9 bases fitting TRBD2. J lost 8 bases, V lost 5 bases, and 8 bases had no gene match. This CDR3 is 13 amino acids long. Germline V lookup: CDR1 SQVTM, CDR2 ANQGSEA.

This clonotype has just a few counts. The CDR3 reads CASSPNRGRIMAKNIQYF. In nucleotides, the CDR3 is TGTGCCAGCTCACCAAACAGGGGGCGCATTATGGCCAAAAACATTCAGTACTTC. The V gene is TRBV18, the J gene TRBJ2-4; 9 bases map to TRBD1. V shed 2 bases, J shed 1 base, and the junction held 9 bases outside the gene matches. The CDR3 covers 18 residues. Germline V lookup: CDR1 KGHSH, CDR2 LQKENI.

This chain connects TRBV5-1 to TRBJ2-1, with a tentative D call TRBD2 (5 bases). This CDR3 spans 16 amino acids. Trimming left V 4 bases short and J 0 bases short, with 14 bases between. CDR1 is SGHRS, CDR2 YFSETQ, per germline. Here the CDR3 reads CASSLRVVSSYNEQFF. The CDR3, as DNA: TGCGCCAGCAGCCTGAGGGTCGTGAGCTCCTACAATGAGCAGTTCTTC.

A few counts support this clonotype. V is TRBV27 and J is TRBJ2-1, with a tentative D call TRBD2 (6 bases). The CDR3 extends over 17 amino acids. In germline, CDR1 is MNHEY, CDR2 SMNVEV (reference sequence). With 2 bases removed from V and 9 bases from J, the gap between germline ends came to 23 bases. Here the CDR3 reads CASSLGGFLGLTIEQFF. The CDR3 DNA sequence: TGTGCCAGCAGTTTAGGAGGGTTCTTGGGATTAACAATTGAGCAGTTCTTC.

This clonotype was recorded at least ten times. The genes are TRBV9 and TRBJ1-6, with 12 bases matching TRBD1. The V gene end was trimmed by 0 bases and the J gene end by 10 bases; junction bases not matched to a gene: 2. The germline CDR1 and CDR2 sequences are SGDLS and YYNGEE. The CDR3 runs to 15 residues. The CDR3 DNA follows: TGTGCCAGCAGCGTAGGTGGGACAGGGGGCTCACCCCTCCACTTT. Amino acids: CASSVGGTGGSPLHF.

This clonotype was counted at least ten times. The rearrangement links TRBV29-1 to TRBJ2-1; 8 nucleotides agree with TRBD2. The CDR3 contains 12 residues. Germline V CDR1 and CDR2: SQVTM, ANQGSEA. The V gene end was trimmed by 7 bases and the J gene end by 6 bases; junction bases not matched to a gene: 5. The CDR3 loop is CSALAGGNEQFF. CDR3 bases: TGCAGCGCCCTGGCGGGAGGCAATGAGCAGTTCTTC.

This clonotype has ten or more counts. The chain carries TRBV29-1 and TRBJ1-4, with D possibly matching TRBD1 (5 bases). The CDR3 has 14 amino acids. V shed 1 base and J shed 1 base, with 7 bases lying between them. In germline, CDR1 is SQVTM, CDR2 ANQGSEA. As DNA, the CDR3 is TGCAGCGTTGAAGGGGGCGTAACTAATGAAAAACTGTTTTTT. Translation gives CSVEGGVTNEKLFF.

This clonotype was counted between two and nine times. The chain combines TRBV9 with TRBJ2-2; D gene ambiguous. This CDR3 has 15 residues. V gave up 4 bases and J gave up 7 bases, with 17 bases separating them. Germline V gene lookup returns CDR1 SGDLS and CDR2 YYNGEE. CDR3 DNA: TGTGCCAGCAGCCCTAGAAGGCGGTACAACGGGGAGCTGTTTTTT. It encodes CASSPRRRYNGELFF.

This clonotype has ten or more counts. The chain is built from TRBV6-2 or TRBV6-3 and TRBJ2-1, with 13 positions matching TRBD2. Looked up from germline, CDR1 is MNHEY and CDR2 is SVGEGT. Trimming removed 5 bases from V and 8 bases from J; junction bases left unmatched: 9. This CDR3 comprises 16 residues. The DNA for the CDR3 is TGTGCCAGCAGTCCCATGACTAGCGGGAGGCCGGATGAGCAGTTCTTC. Its protein product is CASSPMTSGRPDEQFF.

This clonotype appeared many times. This chain links TRBV20-1 with TRBJ1-1, with a weak D call TRBD1 (6 bases). V was cut by 5 bases and J by 0 bases, with 10 bases left in between. The CDR3 is 13 amino acids. In germline, CDR1 is DFQATT, CDR2 SNEGSKA (reference sequence). The chain's CDR3 is CSAPGQLNTEAFF. In DNA form, the CDR3 reads TGCAGTGCTCCCGGACAGTTGAACACTGAAGCTTTCTTT.

The V gene is TRBV5-1, the J gene TRBJ1-2; TRBD1 matches 8 bases. With V trimmed by 4 bases and J by 4 bases, 6 bases remained unmatched. The CDR3 is made up of 14 amino acids. Germline assignment: CDR1 SGHRS and CDR2 YFSETQ. The CDR3 here is CASSHDGTGYGYTF. The CDR3 coding sequence is TGCGCCAGCAGCCATGACGGGACAGGCTATGGCTACACCTTC.

V and J are TRBV12-3 or TRBV12-4 and TRBJ2-7, with 10 bases that match TRBD2. The trim removed 5 bases at V and 5 bases at J, leaving 6 bases unmatched. The CDR3 totals 14 residues. For the CDR3, the DNA is TGTGCCAGCAGTCGGCCGGGACTAGCGCACGAGCAGTACTTC. Translated: CASSRPGLAHEQYF.

V usage is TRBV27 and J usage is TRBJ1-6, with D uncertain. Per germline, CDR1 MNHEY and CDR2 SMNVEV (reference sequence). Trimming removed 6 bases at V and 3 bases at J, with 15 bases between. This CDR3 region has 16 residues. The CDR3 coding sequence is TGTGCCAGCAGGCCTCAGGCGCTTCTCTATAATTCACCCCTCCACTTT. It yields the protein CASRPQALLYNSPLHF.

This clonotype came up a few times. The CDR3: CASSPWGGVTYEQYF. For the CDR3, the DNA is TGTGCCAGCAGCCCATGGGGCGGGGTTACCTACGAGCAGTACTTC. The chain uses TRBV9 and TRBJ2-7; D might be TRBD2 (6 bases). Trimming pared 4 bases from V and 2 bases from J, leaving 16 bases between. From germline, CDR1 is SGDLS and CDR2 YYNGEE. This CDR3 spans 15 amino acids.

This clonotype was seen only a few times. V usage is TRBV5-1 and J usage is TRBJ2-7; possibly TRBD1 for D (5 bases). V lost 4 bases, J lost 3 bases, and 11 bases lay in between. Germline CDR1 is SGHRS and CDR2 is YFSETQ. CDR3 length: 13 residues. CDR3 coding DNA: TGCGCCAGCAGCGACCGACAGAACTACGAGCAGTACTTC. Translated: CASSDRQNYEQYF.

This clonotype was found a few times. The rearrangement joins TRBV4-3 to TRBJ2-7; no reliable D call. CDR1 is LGHNA and CDR2 is YSLEER in the germline V gene. V lost 2 bases and J 1 base, leaving 9 bases between the germline ends. The CDR3 contains 14 residues. DNA for the CDR3: TGCGCCAGCAGCCAAATAGACGGTTCCTACGAGCAGTACTTC. Amino acid sequence: CASSQIDGSYEQYF.

This clonotype was counted between two and nine times. The gene calls are TRBV5-6 and TRBJ1-2, with no clear D. Germline V gene lookup returns CDR1 SGHDT and CDR2 YYEEEE. CDR3 length: 15 amino acids. The V and J ends lost 0 bases and 2 bases respectively, with 11 bases between them. CDR3 DNA: TGTGCCAGCAGCTTGGTGTCTGCCCGAAACTATGGCTACACCTTC. It codes for CASSLVSARNYGYTF.

The rearrangement uses TRBV18 and TRBJ1-1; D is undetermined. CDR3 size: 15 residues. In germline, CDR1 is KGHSH, CDR2 LQKENI. The ends were cut back, 4 bases at V and 0 bases at J, with 12 bases in the middle. The CDR3 is CASSRAGSMNTEAFF. CDR3 coding DNA: TGTGCCAGCTCACGGGCCGGGTCTATGAACACTGAAGCTTTCTTT.

This clonotype was seen at least ten times. The chain links TRBV11-2 to TRBJ1-3, with a possible D match to TRBD1 (6 bases). CDR3 length equals 15 residues. Trimming cost V 5 bases and J 3 bases, with 14 bases left between them. Germline V gene data show CDR1 as SGHAT and CDR2 as FQNNGV. As DNA, the CDR3 is TGTGCCAGCAGCCGACGACGGGACATTGGAAACACCATATATTTT. The encoded protein is CASSRRRDIGNTIYF.

The gene calls are TRBV30 and TRBJ2-7; no clear D gene. V lost 0 bases to trimming and J lost 3 bases, with 9 bases between them. The germline V gene encodes CDR1 GTSNPN and CDR2 SVGIG (reference sequence). The CDR3 length is 13 residues. This CDR3 reads CAWSVMGSYEQYV. As DNA, the CDR3 is TGTGCCTGGAGTGTAATGGGCAGCTACGAGCAGTACGTC.